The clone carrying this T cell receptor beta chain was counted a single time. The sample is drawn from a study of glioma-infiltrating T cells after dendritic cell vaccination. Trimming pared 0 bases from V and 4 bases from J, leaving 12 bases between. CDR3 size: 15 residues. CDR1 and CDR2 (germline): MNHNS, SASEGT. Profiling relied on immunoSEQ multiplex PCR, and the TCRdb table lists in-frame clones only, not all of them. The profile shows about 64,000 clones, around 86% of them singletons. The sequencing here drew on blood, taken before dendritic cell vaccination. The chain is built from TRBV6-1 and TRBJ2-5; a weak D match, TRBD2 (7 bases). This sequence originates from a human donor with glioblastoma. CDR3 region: CASSEAEGGRETQYF. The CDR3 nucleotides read TGTGCCAGCAGTGAAGCTGAGGGGGGGCGAGAGACCCAGTACTTC.